This TCR beta chain was sequenced for a study of blood T cell repertoires in COVID-19. Generated by immunoSEQ multiplex PCR, the TCRdb table keeps only in-frame clones and is missing some. The sample lists 150,000 to 200,000 clones; 70% to 90% were seen once. The V gene lost 0 bases and the J gene lost 1 base, with 11 bases spanning the gap. The CDR3 totals 16 residues. Germline V gene sequence: CDR1 SGDLS, CDR2 YYNGEE. Sequenced: PBMCs or T cells enriched from blood (not recorded which). The origin of this receptor is a woman between 45 and 65 years old who had recovered from COVID-19. The V call is TRBV9, the J call TRBJ2-4; D may be TRBD2 (6 bases). The CDR3, as DNA: TGTGCCAGCAGCGTAGAGGCGGGGCCTGCCAAAAACATTCAGTACTTC. This codes for CASSVEAGPAKNIQYF.